What follows describes a single T cell receptor beta chain. Its matching antigen is unknown. The data derive from a study of cytomegalovirus exposure and HLA in healthy donors. Whole-study results and caveats: The authors enumerated 164 TCR beta chains as linked to cytomegalovirus.

Some clones are missing from TCRdb's copy, which holds only in-frame ones; the method was immunoSEQ multiplex PCR. Among approximately 200,000 clones listed, over 65% were seen once. There are 19 residues in the CDR3. The V gene's germline CDR1 is ENHRY and CDR2 SYGVKD. V was clipped by 6 bases and J by 12 bases; unmatched bases: 28. This receptor was identified in a man aged 18 to 29 in good health and CMV-seropositive. The sample was PBMCs. V usage is TRBV10-3 and J usage is TRBJ2-7; 11 bases align to TRBD1. CDR3 residues: CAIRGARRTGGAGSGVLYF. The CDR3 DNA is TGTGCCATCAGGGGGGCCCGACGGACAGGGGGCGCCGGTAGCGGTGTCCTGTACTTC.